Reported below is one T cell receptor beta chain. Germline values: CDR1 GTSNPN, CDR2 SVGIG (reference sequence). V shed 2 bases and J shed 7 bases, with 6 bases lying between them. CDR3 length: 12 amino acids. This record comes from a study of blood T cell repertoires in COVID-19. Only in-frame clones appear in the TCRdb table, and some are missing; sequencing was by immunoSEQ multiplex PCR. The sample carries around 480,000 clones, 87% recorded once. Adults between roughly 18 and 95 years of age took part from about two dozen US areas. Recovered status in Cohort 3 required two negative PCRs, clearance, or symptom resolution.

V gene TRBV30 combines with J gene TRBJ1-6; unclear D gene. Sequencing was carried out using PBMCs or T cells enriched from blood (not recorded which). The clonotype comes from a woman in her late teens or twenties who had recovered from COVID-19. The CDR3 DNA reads TGTGCCTGGAGTAGGAGGAATTCACCCCTCCACTTT. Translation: CAWSRRNSPLHF.